This T cell receptor beta chain appears in the sequencing data of a study of radiotherapy plus CTLA-4 blockade in lung cancer. Study-level findings and limits: TCR clones of tumor origin grew in blood after radiotherapy plus ipilimumab.

TCRdb keeps only in-frame clones here, not all; method: immunoSEQ multiplex PCR. The sample has some 110,000 clones, over 65% seen once. The J segment lost 0 bases and the V segment lost 5 bases, leaving 4 bases of the junction unmatched. This CDR3 contains 17 residues. Germline V lookup: CDR1 LNHDA, CDR2 SQIVND (reference sequence). To note about this clone: Its matching antigen is unknown.

This chain connects TRBV19 to TRBJ2-6, with 10 bases matching TRBD1. The source material was peripheral blood, sampled from a patient treated with radiotherapy plus ipilimumab. This sequence was found in a human donor with non-small cell lung cancer that progressed on radiotherapy plus ipilimumab. Some clones in this sample may be carry-over from other donors' samples. The CDR3 spells CASSRGDRGSGANVLTF. DNA for the CDR3: TGTGCCAGTAGTCGGGGGGACAGGGGCTCTGGGGCCAACGTCCTGACTTTC.